The rows below give T cell receptor beta chains drawn from one sample of a study of shared clonotypes between healthy human individuals. Clones were read by immunoSEQ multiplex PCR, and TCRdb kept only the in-frame ones, dropping some. The repertoire holds around 580,000 clones, roughly 98% seen once, with approximately 0.3% in the top ten. The specimen sequenced was naive CD8+ T cells sorted from blood. The receptors shown here come from a man aged 30 to 45 in good health. CDR3s include the opening cysteine and the closing phenylalanine or tryptophan. The order of the fields is CDR3 DNA, CDR3 protein, D gene, clone size, J gene, V gene. A D gene is named only where the DNA matches it firmly. Size tells how often a clone was seen (once, few, many) or the class of an expanded clone, and some rows leave it out.

DNA: TGTGCCAGCAGCGTTCGGACCGATACCTACGAGCAGTACTTC
CDR3: CASSVRTDTYEQYF
D: .
size: .
J: TRBJ2-7
V: TRBV9

DNA: TGTGCCAGCAGACTGGGACAGCAAGAGACCCAGTACTTC
CDR3: CASRLGQQETQYF
D: TRBD1
size: once
J: TRBJ2-5
V: TRBV6-6

DNA: TGTGCCAGCAGTTTTTCCCGGGGCGGATACGAGCAGTACTTC
CDR3: CASSFSRGGYEQYF
D: .
size: .
J: TRBJ2-7
V: TRBV28

DNA: TGTGCCAGCAGCCCAATGGACAGGGGTAATGAAAAACTGTTTTTT
CDR3: CASSPMDRGNEKLFF
D: TRBD1
size: .
J: TRBJ1-4
V: TRBV7-9

DNA: TGTGCCAGCAGCTTAGGGACAGGGGGTTATTACGAGCAGTACTTC
CDR3: CASSLGTGGYYEQYF
D: TRBD1
size: .
J: TRBJ2-7
V: TRBV11-2

DNA: TGCGCCAGCAGCCAAGAGCTTGCGAGGCAGTATTTT
CDR3: CASSQELARQYF
D: .
size: .
J: TRBJ2-3
V: TRBV4-1

DNA: TGTGCCAGCAGCCCGTGGTCGGGGGGAAACTATGGCTACACCTTC
CDR3: CASSPWSGGNYGYTF
D: .
size: .
J: TRBJ1-2
V: TRBV9

DNA: TGTGCCACCAGCGGCCTCAGGGGTGCTGAAGCTTTCTTT
CDR3: CATSGLRGAEAFF
D: .
size: .
J: TRBJ1-1
V: TRBV15

DNA: TGTGCCAGCAGTTCGGACAGTCTGTCTAAGGATGAGCAGTTCTTC
CDR3: CASSSDSLSKDEQFF
D: .
size: .
J: TRBJ2-1
V: TRBV6-5

DNA: TGTGCCAGCAAGCCGGGACAGGCATTCTACGAGCAGTACTTC
CDR3: CASKPGQAFYEQYF
D: TRBD1
size: .
J: TRBJ2-7
V: TRBV6-5

DNA: TGTGCCAGCAGTTATTCAGGGGGATACACAGATACGCAGTATTTT
CDR3: CASSYSGGYTDTQYF
D: TRBD1
size: .
J: TRBJ2-3
V: TRBV6-6

DNA: TGTGCCAGCAGTGAATCCGCAGGAAGGATTAGCACTGAAGCTTTCTTT
CDR3: CASSESAGRISTEAFF
D: .
size: .
J: TRBJ1-1
V: TRBV25-1

DNA: TGTGCCATCAGGGAGAACACTGAAGCTTTCTTT
CDR3: CAIRENTEAFF
D: .
size: .
J: TRBJ1-1
V: TRBV10-3

DNA: TGCGCCAGCAGGGAAGGCCGGTCTATTGCCAAAAACATTCAGTACTTC
CDR3: CASREGRSIAKNIQYF
D: .
size: .
J: TRBJ2-4
V: TRBV5-1

DNA: TGTGCCAGCAGCTGGGGGACACCCCTTGAGCAGTTCTTC
CDR3: CASSWGTPLEQFF
D: .
size: .
J: TRBJ2-1
V: TRBV13

DNA: TGTGCCAGCAGTTACTGGACCCCTGACGGGGAGCTGTTTTTT
CDR3: CASSYWTPDGELFF
D: .
size: .
J: TRBJ2-2
V: TRBV6-5

DNA: TGCGCCAGCAGCCAGGAGGACTCTTACAATGAGCAGTTCTTC
CDR3: CASSQEDSYNEQFF
D: .
size: .
J: TRBJ2-1
V: TRBV4-1

DNA: TGTGCCAGCAGCGCCGAGACAGGGAGTTTCTACGAGCAGTACTTC
CDR3: CASSAETGSFYEQYF
D: TRBD1
size: .
J: TRBJ2-7
V: TRBV9

DNA: TGTGCCTGGAGAGGTCTGAGCAACGAGCAGTACTTC
CDR3: CAWRGLSNEQYF
D: .
size: .
J: TRBJ2-7
V: TRBV30

DNA: TGTGCCAGCAGCTTATACGTCAGCCCAACTAATGAAAAACTGTTTTTT
CDR3: CASSLYVSPTNEKLFF
D: .
size: once
J: TRBJ1-4
V: TRBV7-9

DNA: TGTGCCAGCAGTTCCCCGGAAGATACGCAGTATTTT
CDR3: CASSSPEDTQYF
D: .
size: once
J: TRBJ2-3
V: TRBV27

DNA: TGTGCCAGCAGTTTCGGGTCCGATGGCTACACCTTC
CDR3: CASSFGSDGYTF
D: .
size: .
J: TRBJ1-2
V: TRBV28

DNA: TGTGCCAGCAGCTACACGGCGCCTGGGCCCGGGGAGCTGTTTTTT
CDR3: CASSYTAPGPGELFF
D: .
size: .
J: TRBJ2-2
V: TRBV14

DNA: TGTGCCAGCAGCCGAGGATACACCGGGGAGCTGTTTTTT
CDR3: CASSRGYTGELFF
D: .
size: once
J: TRBJ2-2
V: TRBV7-9

DNA: TGTGCCAGCAGTTACTCGATCATCTACGAGCAGTACTTC
CDR3: CASSYSIIYEQYF
D: .
size: .
J: TRBJ2-7
V: TRBV6-6

DNA: TGTGCCAGCAGCCCTTGGGAGGGATGGAAAGAGACCCAGTACTTC
CDR3: CASSPWEGWKETQYF
D: TRBD2
size: .
J: TRBJ2-5
V: TRBV9

DNA: TGCGCCAGCAGCCCCCGGAGTGGGTCCGATGGCTACACCTTC
CDR3: CASSPRSGSDGYTF
D: .
size: once
J: TRBJ1-2
V: TRBV4-1

DNA: TGTGCCAGCAGCTTGGGAAGAATTGAAGCTTTCTTT
CDR3: CASSLGRIEAFF
D: .
size: .
J: TRBJ1-1
V: TRBV7-9

DNA: TGTGCCAGCAGCCTCGGGACTAGCGGTGTCCACGAGCAGTACTTC
CDR3: CASSLGTSGVHEQYF
D: TRBD2
size: .
J: TRBJ2-7
V: TRBV7-9

DNA: TGTGCCAGCAGCGTAGGAGGGGGGGACTACGAGCAGTACTTC
CDR3: CASSVGGGDYEQYF
D: .
size: once
J: TRBJ2-7
V: TRBV9

DNA: TGTGCCAGCAGTGACCCCGGGACAGGGAGCACAGATACGCAGTATTTT
CDR3: CASSDPGTGSTDTQYF
D: TRBD1
size: .
J: TRBJ2-3
V: TRBV2

DNA: TGTGCCAGCAGTCCCTACGAGGAGGGAGGACAGCCCCAGCATTTT
CDR3: CASSPYEEGGQPQHF
D: .
size: .
J: TRBJ1-5
V: TRBV27

DNA: TGTGCCAGCAGCCCTTGGGGGGGTCCCGAAGATTTT
CDR3: CASSPWGGPEDF
D: .
size: .
J: TRBJ1-4
V: TRBV5-4

DNA: TGCGCCAGCAGCCAAGGAGCGGGAGCCCCCCACTTC
CDR3: CASSQGAGAPHF
D: TRBD2
size: .
J: TRBJ2-7
V: TRBV4-1

DNA: TGTGCCAGCAGCGCGAACACCGAATTGACCCAGCATTTT
CDR3: CASSANTELTQHF
D: .
size: .
J: TRBJ1-5
V: TRBV7-9

DNA: TGTGCCAGCAGCGTAGCTTCGGGACAGGCCTACGAGCAGTACTTC
CDR3: CASSVASGQAYEQYF
D: TRBD1
size: .
J: TRBJ2-7
V: TRBV9

DNA: TGTGCCAGCAGCCCAGGGGAAAGCACAGATACGCAGTATTTT
CDR3: CASSPGESTDTQYF
D: .
size: .
J: TRBJ2-3
V: TRBV11-3

DNA: TGTGCCAGCACCCACCGGAGGGGATTAGCGGGAGTTGTCGGGGAGCTGTTTTTT
CDR3: CASTHRRGLAGVVGELFF
D: TRBD2
size: .
J: TRBJ2-2
V: TRBV5-6

DNA: TGTGCCAGCAGCCCCCGGGGGCCCACCGGGGAGCTGTTTTTT
CDR3: CASSPRGPTGELFF
D: .
size: .
J: TRBJ2-2
V: TRBV7-9

DNA: TGTGCCAGCAGCGGTTTGGGAAGGACAGCCCTAAACACCGGGGAGCTGTTTTTT
CDR3: CASSGLGRTALNTGELFF
D: .
size: .
J: TRBJ2-2
V: TRBV7-9

DNA: TGTGCCTGGAGTGATCTCGCAGGGGATACGCAGTATTTT
CDR3: CAWSDLAGDTQYF
D: .
size: .
J: TRBJ2-3
V: TRBV30

DNA: TGTGCCTGGGGCCGGGACAGCACCTACGAGCAGTACTTC
CDR3: CAWGRDSTYEQYF
D: TRBD1
size: .
J: TRBJ2-7
V: TRBV30

DNA: TGTGCCAGCAGCGTGGCGCGCATCTCCTACGAGCAGTACTTC
CDR3: CASSVARISYEQYF
D: .
size: .
J: TRBJ2-7
V: TRBV9

DNA: TGTGCCAGCAGCCCCCACAGGGGACGGACTGAAGCTTTCTTT
CDR3: CASSPHRGRTEAFF
D: TRBD1
size: .
J: TRBJ1-1
V: TRBV5-5

DNA: TGTGCCAGCAACGGGGGGCTGGATTACAATGAGCAGTTCTTC
CDR3: CASNGGLDYNEQFF
D: .
size: .
J: TRBJ2-1
V: TRBV6-5

DNA: TGTGCCAGCAGTACCACTAGCGGGAGGATGTACGAGCAGTACTTC
CDR3: CASSTTSGRMYEQYF
D: TRBD2
size: .
J: TRBJ2-7
V: TRBV27

DNA: TGTGCCATCGCCACTAGCGGGAGGGACACCGGGGAGCTGTTTTTT
CDR3: CAIATSGRDTGELFF
D: TRBD2
size: .
J: TRBJ2-2
V: TRBV19

DNA: TGTGCCAGCAGCCCTGTGCGAGAGATCTACAATGAGCAGTTCTTC
CDR3: CASSPVREIYNEQFF
D: .
size: .
J: TRBJ2-1
V: TRBV27

DNA: TGTGCCAGCAGTCTACAGGGGGCGGTGGAGCTGTTTTTT
CDR3: CASSLQGAVELFF
D: TRBD1
size: .
J: TRBJ2-2
V: TRBV6-5